This TCR beta chain was obtained from a study of cytotoxic CD8 clonotypes in ibrutinib-treated CLL. Findings of the study overall: Sampling of sustained-remission and progressing patients occurred at differing times. Elevated clonality accompanied ibrutinib response, with a return toward baseline values at progression.

Comments on this clone: Its antigen is undetermined.

The CDR3 has 12 residues. Germline V gene lookup returns CDR1 ENHRY and CDR2 SYGVKD. Trimming took off 5 bases at V and 8 bases at J, with 12 bases between the two ends. Sequenced by immunoSEQ multiplex PCR; TCRdb stores in-frame clones only, minus some. The table has approximately 50,000 clones, roughly 54% seen once. This TCR was recovered from a human donor with chronic lymphocytic leukemia. The input for sequencing was PBMCs, taken at disease progression, from a patient treated with ibrutinib. The rearrangement links TRBV10-3 to TRBJ1-2; D is unresolved. CDR3 amino acids: CAISPEGPGYTF. The CDR3, as DNA: TGTGCCATCAGTCCGGAGGGTCCGGGCTACACCTTC.